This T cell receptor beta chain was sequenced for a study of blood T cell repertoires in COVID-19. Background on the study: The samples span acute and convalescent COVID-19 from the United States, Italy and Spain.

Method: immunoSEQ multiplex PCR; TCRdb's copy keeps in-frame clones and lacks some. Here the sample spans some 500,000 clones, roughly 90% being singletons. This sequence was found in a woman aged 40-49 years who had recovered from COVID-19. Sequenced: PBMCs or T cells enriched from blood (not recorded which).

DNA for the CDR3: TGTGCCAGCAGTCCCGACGGCGGAGACACCGGGGAGCTGTTTTTT. It specifies CASSPDGGDTGELFF. J is TRBJ2-2 and V is TRBV7-2; D gene ambiguous. CDR3 length equals 15 residues. With 6 bases removed from V and 3 bases from J, the gap between germline ends came to 14 bases. Germline V gives CDR1 SGHTA, CDR2 FQGNSA.